Following are 18 T cell receptor beta chains from one sample sequenced in a study of cytomegalovirus exposure and HLA in healthy donors. In the PCR, 60 Vbeta and 13 Jbeta primers were used. The protocol was immunoSEQ multiplex PCR, while the TCRdb copy is restricted to in-frame clones and leaves out a portion. The top ten hold roughly 15% of the sample, which has nearly 110,000 clones, over 65% seen once. Sequencing used PBMCs. These receptors were obtained from a middle-aged woman in good health and CMV-seropositive.

V usage is TRBV7-9 and J usage is TRBJ1-2, with 7 positions matching TRBD1. The CDR3 consists of 15 residues. The V and J ends lost 7 bases and 0 bases, in that order; junction bases with no gene match: 8. Germline loops: CDR1 SEHNR, CDR2 FQNEAQ (reference sequence). CDR3 DNA sequence: TGTGCCAGCAATGCGGGACAGACAACTAACTATGGCTACACCTTC. Translation gives CASNAGQTTNYGYTF.

The table lists this clone with a few counts. The rearrangement links TRBV11-1 to TRBJ2-7; 7 nucleotides align to TRBD1. Germline CDR1 and CDR2: SGHAT and FQDESV (reference sequence). V shed 2 bases, J shed 4 bases, and the junction held 2 bases outside the gene matches. The CDR3 loop spans 13 amino acids. The CDR3 loop is CASSLLRGYEQYF. DNA for the CDR3: TGTGCCAGCAGCTTACTCAGGGGGTACGAGCAGTACTTC.

V and J are TRBV6-1 and TRBJ2-7; 11 positions match TRBD2. The CDR3 covers 16 residues. Germline CDR1 MNHNS, CDR2 SASEGT. J was trimmed by 2 bases and V by 2 bases; bases with no gene match: 5. CDR3 amino acids: CASSESEGLAAYEQYF. The CDR3 nucleotides read TGTGCCAGCAGTGAATCAGAGGGACTAGCGGCCTACGAGCAGTACTTC.

The J gene is TRBJ1-1, the V gene TRBV28; possible D gene TRBD1, 6 bases. Trimming took 6 bases from V and 5 from J, leaving 16 bases between them. The CDR3 is 14 residues long. Germline V lookup: CDR1 MDHEN, CDR2 SYDVKM. The CDR3 loop reads CASSLGTRWTEAFF. The CDR3 bases are TGTGCCAGCAGCCTTGGGACACGGTGGACTGAAGCTTTCTTT.

The count of this clone is one. This chain uses TRBV19 with TRBJ1-1, with 7 bases matching TRBD1. The ends lost 4 bases at V and 2 bases at J; junction bases unmatched: 4. The CDR3 consists of 14 residues. Germline V gene lookup returns CDR1 LNHDA and CDR2 SQIVND (reference sequence). For the CDR3, the DNA is TGTGCCAGTAGTACTCGGGACAGCAACACTGAAGCTTTCTTT. It yields the protein CASSTRDSNTEAFF.

This clone was seen just once. The V gene is TRBV5-1, the J gene TRBJ2-5; a possible D gene is TRBD2 (5 bases). The CDR3 is 13 residues long. Trimming shortened V by 2 bases and J by 2 bases, and 7 bases separated the two germline ends. Germline CDR1 reads SGHRS; CDR2 reads YFSETQ. CDR3 amino acids: CASSFGEQETQYF. In nucleotides, the CDR3 is TGCGCCAGCAGCTTCGGGGAACAAGAGACCCAGTACTTC. Variable domain in full (rest from reference TRBV5-1 and TRBJ2-5): KAGVTQTPRYLIKTRGQQVTLSCSPISGHRSVSWYQQTPGQGLQFLFEYFSETQRNKGNFPGRFSGRQFSNSRSEMNVSTLELGDSALYLCASSFGEQETQYFGPGTRLLVL.

V is TRBV6-5 and J is TRBJ2-7; 7 nucleotides line up with TRBD1. Trimming took 0 bases from V and 4 from J; bases not matched to a gene: 6. Germline V gene data show CDR1 as MNHEY and CDR2 as SVGAGI. The CDR3 runs 15 residues. The CDR3 loop reads CASSYSWTGPYEQYF. For the CDR3, the DNA is TGTGCCAGCAGTTACTCCTGGACAGGCCCGTACGAGCAGTACTTC.

There are a few counts of this clone. This chain connects TRBV27 to TRBJ2-3; TRBD2 is a possible D gene (7 bases). CDR3 length: 16 residues. Trimming pared 6 bases from V and 0 bases from J, leaving 16 bases between. Germline V gene data show CDR1 as MNHEY and CDR2 as SMNVEV (reference sequence). The CDR3 sequence is CASRGGDKASTDTQYF. Here the CDR3 DNA reads TGTGCCAGCAGAGGGGGGGACAAGGCTAGCACAGATACGCAGTATTTT.

The chain is built from TRBV5-4 and TRBJ1-6; TRBD1 agrees at 8 bases. The J segment lost 6 bases and the V segment lost 3 bases, leaving 11 bases of the junction unmatched. The CDR3 totals 17 residues. Germline CDR1 is SGHNT and CDR2 is YYREEE (reference sequence). CDR3 sequence reads: CASSSGQALKGNSPLHF. In DNA, the CDR3 is TGTGCCAGCAGCTCGGGACAGGCGTTAAAGGGTAATTCACCCCTCCACTTT.

The chain uses TRBV19 and TRBJ2-1; D possibly corresponds to TRBD1 (6 bases). The CDR3 loop spans 11 amino acids. CDR1 LNHDA and CDR2 SQIVND come from the germline V gene (reference sequence). V was shortened by 3 bases and J by 10 bases, with 7 bases between the two germline ends. The CDR3 protein is CASSIGQEQFF. For the CDR3, the DNA is TGTGCCAGTAGTATTGGACAGGAGCAGTTCTTC.

The V call is TRBV2, the J call TRBJ2-3; D is perhaps TRBD1 (5 bases). The CDR3 runs to 13 residues. The germline gives CDR1 SNHLY, CDR2 FYNNEI. V gave up 2 bases and J gave up 3 bases, with 6 bases separating them. The DNA for the CDR3 is TGTGCCAGCAGTGAACAGGGAACAGATACGCAGTATTTT. It codes for CASSEQGTDTQYF.

This chain links TRBV6-1 with TRBJ2-1; 9 bases agree with TRBD2. V lost 7 bases to trimming and J lost 6 bases; unmatched junction nucleotides: 10. This CDR3 contains 15 residues. Germline V gives CDR1 MNHNS, CDR2 SASEGT. The CDR3 bases are TGTGCCAGCACCGCGGGGGGGACCTCTTCCAATGAGCAGTTCTTC. It translates to CASTAGGTSSNEQFF.

This rearrangement joins TRBV7-3 to TRBJ2-5; 9 nucleotides match TRBD2. The CDR3 loop spans 14 amino acids. Unmatched junction bases numbered 6, after V lost 6 bases and J lost 4 bases. Germline CDR1 is SGHTA and CDR2 is FQGTGA. The CDR3 DNA reads TGTGCCAGCAGTCCCGGGACTAGCCTAGAGACCCAGTACTTC. As protein: CASSPGTSLETQYF.

The chain recombines TRBV6-1 with TRBJ1-1; no reliable D call. Trimming shortened V by 1 base and J by 5 bases, and 8 bases separated the two germline ends. The CDR3 consists of 13 residues. Germline lookup yields CDR1 MNHNS and CDR2 SASEGT. This CDR3 is CASSEGPWTEAFF. In DNA form, the CDR3 reads TGTGCCAGCAGTGAAGGGCCATGGACTGAAGCTTTCTTT.

This clone is classed as medium-sized. The chain couples TRBV15 to TRBJ2-7; TRBD1 might be the D (5 bases). In germline, CDR1 is LNHNV, CDR2 YYDKDF (reference sequence). Trimming removed 1 base from V and 7 bases from J, with 14 bases in between. This CDR3 has 14 amino acids. The CDR3 DNA sequence: TGTGCCACCAGCAGAGTCCCGGACATGGGTGAGCAGTACTTC. This translates into CATSRVPDMGEQYF.

The genes are TRBV7-9 and TRBJ2-3; 7 bases agree with TRBD1. The V gene end was trimmed by 6 bases and the J gene end by 4 bases; junction bases not matched to a gene: 7. The length of the CDR3 is 14 residues. Germline V lookup: CDR1 SEHNR, CDR2 FQNEAQ (reference sequence). As DNA, the CDR3 is TGTGCCAGCAGAACCAAGGGGGCGGCAGATACGCAGTATTTT. Protein sequence: CASRTKGAADTQYF.

The chain uses TRBV5-1 and TRBJ2-7, with 9 positions matching TRBD1. Trimming removed 4 bases from V and 5 bases from J; junction bases left unmatched: 10. The CDR3 extends over 15 amino acids. Looked up from germline, CDR1 is SGHRS and CDR2 is YFSETQ. In DNA form, the CDR3 reads TGCGCCAGCAGCCTCCCCGGGACAGGGCCCCACGAGCAGTACTTC. Encoded protein: CASSLPGTGPHEQYF.

V gene TRBV6-1 combines with J gene TRBJ2-3; 8 nucleotides agree with TRBD2. Per germline, CDR1 MNHNS and CDR2 SASEGT. This CDR3 has 17 residues. V gave up 0 bases and J gave up 1 base; unmatched junction bases: 6. In nucleotides, the CDR3 is TGTGCCAGCAGTGAAGCGCTCCCGGGGGGGGGCACAGATACGCAGTATTTT. Translating it yields CASSEALPGGGTDTQYF.